The clone carrying this TCR beta chain was counted at least ten times. Its target is unknown. Trimming cost V 4 bases and J 2 bases, with 9 bases left between them. Per the germline V gene, CDR1 is DFQATT and CDR2 is SNEGSKA (reference sequence). The CDR3 totals 13 residues. The data were taken from a study of breast tumors, draining lymph nodes, adjacent tissues. Study outcomes and limitations: Luminal-like breast cancer showed significantly greater tumor-nontumor repertoire similarity than basal-like breast cancer did. Compared with lymph nodes, tumors were less diverse; compared with nontumor tissue, more. Tumor T cell lymph node origin was a supported hypothesis, not proven.

TCRdb re-derived calls from the multiplex PCR reads in MiXCR, one entry per CDR3 protein. The table lists 150,000 to 200,000 distinct CDR3 sequences, 33% of them singletons. The lymph nodes were axillary draining lymph nodes from breast cancer patients. The chain links TRBV20-1 to TRBJ2-1; D possibly corresponds to TRBD2 (5 bases). This receptor was identified in a female donor with breast cancer. Some clones in this sample may be carry-over from other donors' samples. Sequenced material: axillary lymph node tissue. CDR3 DNA sequence: TGCAGTGCTAAAGGAGGCGCCTACAATGAGCAGTTCTTC. Its protein is CSAKGGAYNEQFF.